This entry lists 12 T cell receptor beta chains sequenced from one sample in a study of vaccination and CD4 T cells after COVID-19. Cultured CD4+ T cells had their DNA profiled by the Oncomine TCR Beta short-read assay. TCRdb re-called the PCR reads through MiXCR, storing one row per CDR3 protein. The data show fewer than 30,000 distinct CDR3 sequences, less than 60% seen once. Their target antigens are unknown. Treatment described: roughly 10-day PBMC culture with coronavirus spike peptide pools or control peptides (ViraFEST assay). The input for sequencing was CD4+ T cells from blood, cultured in vitro, taken before SARS-CoV-2 vaccination. These receptors were obtained from a human donor who received a COVID-19 vaccine.

This chain joins TRBV27 and TRBJ2-3; D possibly corresponds to TRBD2 (6 bases). The CDR3 extends over 13 amino acids. CDR1 is MNHEY, CDR2 SMNVEV, per germline (reference sequence). Trimming removed 2 bases at V and 5 bases at J, with 8 bases between. In DNA form, the CDR3 reads TGTGCCAGCAGTTTAGGAGGGATAGATACGCAGTATTTT. Translating gives CASSLGGIDTQYF.

The chain employs TRBV11-3 and TRBJ2-5, with a weak D call TRBD2 (6 bases). This CDR3 comprises 14 residues. V was pared by 5 bases and J by 9 bases, with 19 bases between. Germline CDR1 reads SGHNT; CDR2 reads YENEEA. The CDR3 sequence: CASSTDRAGGAQYF. CDR3 sequence (DNA): TGTGCCAGCAGCACCGACCGGGCCGGCGGGGCCCAGTACTTC.

J is TRBJ2-3 and V is TRBV20-1, with TRBD2 matching over 12 bases. V shed 1 base and J 4 bases; nucleotides not matched to a gene: 3. Germline CDR1 DFQATT, CDR2 SNEGSKA (reference sequence). This CDR3 has 15 residues. CDR3 residues: CSARAPSGGADTQYF. The CDR3 coding sequence is TGCAGTGCTAGAGCCCCTAGCGGGGGGGCAGATACGCAGTATTTT.

This clonotype was seen a handful of times. The chain combines TRBV20-1 with TRBJ1-2, with D tentatively TRBD1 (5 bases). The germline V gene encodes CDR1 DFQATT and CDR2 SNEGSKA (reference sequence). This CDR3 has 14 amino acids. The V end was cut by 0 bases, the J end by 2 bases, with 10 bases between. Here the CDR3 reads CSAREGGKNYGYTF. The CDR3 DNA is TGCAGTGCTAGAGAGGGGGGAAAGAACTATGGCTACACCTTC.

The CDR3 DNA is TGTGCCAGCAGCGCAACCCGGTTCAGCACCTACGAGCAGTACTTC. This translates into CASSATRFSTYEQYF. V and J are TRBV12-3 or TRBV12-4 and TRBJ2-7; D is ambiguous. The CDR3 runs to 15 residues. The V gene lost 6 bases and the J gene lost 2 bases, with 17 bases spanning the gap.

The chain joins TRBV10-3 to TRBJ1-1; TRBD1 might be the D (6 bases). Germline V lookup: CDR1 ENHRY, CDR2 SYGVKD. V lost 6 bases and J lost 4, with 18 bases in between. The CDR3 extends over 15 amino acids. DNA for the CDR3: TGTGCCATCAGAAATTTTCAACAGGGAAGCACTGAAGCTTTCTTT. Its protein product is CAIRNFQQGSTEAFF.

The V and J genes are TRBV10-1 and TRBJ2-3, with 8 bases that match TRBD1. CDR1 is WNHNN and CDR2 is SYGVQD in the germline V gene (reference sequence). CDR3 length equals 12 residues. V trimming: 7 bases; J trimming: 6 bases; junction bases outside the gene matches: 3. CDR3 nucleotides: TGCGCCAGCACGGACAGGGCGGATACGCAGTATTTT. Its translation is CASTDRADTQYF.

The gene calls are TRBV6-1 and TRBJ2-7; 10 bases are a match to TRBD1. Trimming at V came to 6 bases and at J to 3 bases, leaving 2 bases not matched to a gene. The length of the CDR3 is 13 residues. Germline loops: CDR1 MNHNS, CDR2 SASEGT. CDR3 residues: CASRGTGDYEQYF. The CDR3, as DNA: TGTGCCAGCAGGGGGACAGGGGACTACGAGCAGTACTTC.

This clonotype was seen only a few times. V and J are TRBV20-1 and TRBJ2-1; TRBD2 matches 7 bases. Losses at the gene ends were 0 bases for V and 0 bases for J; bases not matched to a gene: 5. This CDR3 has 16 residues. The V gene's germline CDR1 is DFQATT and CDR2 SNEGSKA (reference sequence). CDR3 in amino acids: CSARDPSGVSYNEQFF. In nucleotides, the CDR3 is TGCAGTGCTAGAGATCCCAGCGGGGTCTCCTACAATGAGCAGTTCTTC.

This chain joins TRBV21-1 and TRBJ2-7; whether TRBD1, the table's D call, matches the DNA was not checked. TRBV21-1 is a recognized pseudogene. This CDR3 is 16 amino acids long. The CDR3 is CASSKALDRGRGEQYF. The CDR3 DNA sequence: TGTGCCAGCAGCAAAGCGCTCGACAGGGGGCGAGGCGAGCAGTACTTC.

V usage is TRBV12-3 or TRBV12-4 and J usage is TRBJ2-7; a possible D gene is TRBD1 (5 bases). V lost 7 bases and J lost 4, with 20 bases in between. The CDR3 is made up of 15 amino acids. CDR3 sequence (DNA): TGTGCCAGCACCCAGAGGATAGGGGCGGTTTACGAGCAGTACTTC. Residues: CASTQRIGAVYEQYF.

CDR3 bases: TGCAGTGCCACGGGGAACACCGGGGAGCTGTTTTTT. Its translation: CSATGNTGELFF. The genes are TRBV20-1 and TRBJ2-2; D remains ambiguous. Germline CDR1 DFQATT, CDR2 SNEGSKA (reference sequence). With 6 bases removed from V and 1 base from J, the gap between germline ends came to 6 bases. The CDR3 extends over 12 amino acids.